Shown below are 21 T cell receptor beta chains from a single sample sequenced in a study of T cells after yellow fever vaccination. TCRdb analysed the 5' RACE reads with MiXCR anew, one entry per CDR3 protein. There are around 320,000 distinct CDR3 sequences in the sample; around 10% occur only once, and approximately 3.5% lies in the top ten. Sequencing used CD4+ T cells sorted from PBMCs, obtained 5 days after the yellow fever booster vaccination. The source of these receptors is a man between 18 and 35 years old who received the YFV17D yellow fever vaccine.

The chain carries TRBV6-6 and TRBJ1-5, with 8 bases matching TRBD1. The CDR3 is 14 residues long. In germline, CDR1 is MNHNY, CDR2 SVGAGI (reference sequence). V lost 8 bases to trimming and J lost 7 bases; unmatched junction nucleotides: 10. CDR3 nucleotides: TGTGCCAGCTGTTTAGGGCAGGGGGCCCAGCCCCAGCATTTT. It translates to CASCLGQGAQPQHF.

This clonotype came up a few times. V and J are TRBV29-1 and TRBJ1-3; a weak D match, TRBD1 (5 bases). The V gene lost 3 bases and the J gene lost 2 bases, with 8 bases spanning the gap. The germline V gene encodes CDR1 SQVTM and CDR2 ANQGSEA. The CDR3 length is 13 residues. CDR3 bases: TGCAGCGTTGAGGTGGGGGCTGGAAACACCATATATTTT. Residues: CSVEVGAGNTIYF.

At least ten counts were recorded for this clonotype. The rearrangement uses TRBV9 and TRBJ1-4; D is unclear. Trimming removed 4 bases from V and 0 bases from J, with 16 bases in between. The germline V gene has CDR1 SGDLS and CDR2 YYNGEE. This CDR3 is 17 amino acids long. CDR3 region: CASSTGRNFATNEKLFF. The CDR3 bases are TGTGCCAGCAGCACCGGACGGAACTTTGCAACTAATGAAAAACTGTTTTTT.

This clonotype was picked up a small number of times. The rearrangement uses TRBV5-1 and TRBJ1-2, with 7 bases aligning to TRBD1. The CDR3 is 16 residues long. J gave up 2 bases and V 5 bases, and 12 bases lay outside the gene matches. The germline V gene encodes CDR1 SGHRS and CDR2 YFSETQ. The CDR3 sequence: CASSSPGGLANYGYTF. CDR3 nucleotides: TGCGCCAGCAGTAGCCCAGGGGGTCTCGCGAACTATGGCTACACCTTC.

This clonotype was counted a few times. The V and J genes are TRBV7-2 and TRBJ2-7; D unclear. The CDR3 sequence is 15 residues long. The germline gives CDR1 SGHTA, CDR2 FQGNSA. Trimming removed 3 bases from V and 2 bases from J, with 14 bases in between. The CDR3 coding sequence is TGTGCCAGCAGCTTGCAAGCTGGGCCTACCTACGAGCAGTACGTC. Protein: CASSLQAGPTYEQYV.

In its sample, this clonotype was seen a few times. The rearrangement joins TRBV13 to TRBJ1-3; possibly TRBD1 for D (5 bases). CDR3 length: 16 residues. Germline V gene lookup returns CDR1 PRHDT and CDR2 FYEKMQ (reference sequence). V was trimmed by 0 bases and J by 0 bases, leaving 9 bases between them. The CDR3 sequence: CASSLGWDGSGNTIYF. Here the CDR3 DNA reads TGTGCCAGCAGCTTAGGTTGGGACGGCTCTGGAAACACCATATATTTT.

This clonotype was found a few times. This rearrangement joins TRBV6-2 or TRBV6-3 to TRBJ2-6, with D hard to call. There are 15 residues in the CDR3. The V end lost 6 bases, the J end lost 0 bases, and 9 bases lay between the germline ends. Germline V gene sequence: CDR1 MNHEY, CDR2 SVGEGT. For the CDR3, the DNA is TGTGCCAGCAGAAAGCCGCTCTCTGGGGCCAACGTCCTGACTTTC. Translation gives CASRKPLSGANVLTF.

This clonotype came up a few times. The chain has TRBV10-3 and TRBJ2-3; 11 nucleotides match TRBD2. This CDR3 is 19 amino acids long. Germline lookup yields CDR1 ENHRY and CDR2 SYGVKD. V lost 2 bases, J lost 0 bases, and 10 bases stayed unmatched. CDR3 DNA: TGTGCCATCAGTGAGAGAGTAACTAGCGGGGGTACTAGCACAGATACGCAGTATTTT. This encodes CAISERVTSGGTSTDTQYF.

Ten or more counts support this clonotype. In DNA, the CDR3 is TGCGCCAGCAGCTTGGTAGGCCAACCGGGGACCCAGTACTTC. This codes for CASSLVGQPGTQYF. The chain joins TRBV5-1 to TRBJ2-5; D uncertain. With 0 bases removed from V and 7 bases from J, the gap between germline ends came to 13 bases. CDR1 is SGHRS, CDR2 YFSETQ, per germline. CDR3 length: 14 residues.

In this sample, this clonotype turned up a few times. The chain is built from TRBV18 and TRBJ2-4; TRBD2 might be the D (6 bases). V lost 2 bases, J lost 4 bases, and 9 bases lay in between. Germline V lookup: CDR1 KGHSH, CDR2 LQKENI. The CDR3 consists of 14 residues. CDR3 nucleotide sequence: TGTGCCAGCTCACCATCCGCGGGGAAAAACATTCAGTACTTC. Translated, it gives CASSPSAGKNIQYF.

This clonotype was recorded at least ten times. This sequence joins TRBV2 and TRBJ2-7; the match to TRBD2 covers 14 bases. The V and J ends lost 6 bases and 9 bases, in that order; junction bases with no gene match: 4. This CDR3 has 13 residues. The germline CDR1 and CDR2 sequences are SNHLY and FYNNEI. The CDR3 loop is CASRMGLAGAQYV. CDR3 nucleotides: TGTGCCAGCAGGATGGGACTAGCGGGGGCGCAGTACGTC.

The table lists this clonotype with a few counts. V usage is TRBV11-2 and J usage is TRBJ1-5; TRBD1 is a possible D gene (6 bases). Germline CDR1 and CDR2: SGHAT and FQNNGV. The CDR3 runs to 16 residues. Trimming pared 3 bases from V and 2 bases from J, leaving 14 bases between. The CDR3 DNA is TGTGCCAGCAGCTTCGGGGGGCGATTTGGCAATCAGCCCCAGCATTTT. It translates to CASSFGGRFGNQPQHF.

The J gene is TRBJ2-4, the V gene TRBV28, with D possibly being TRBD2 (5 bases). The CDR3 runs 14 residues. Germline-derived CDR1 and CDR2 are MDHEN and SYDVKM. Trimming stripped 3 bases from V and 4 bases from J, with 10 bases between. The CDR3 spells CASSFGGQKNIQYF. CDR3 DNA sequence: TGTGCCAGCAGTTTTGGCGGGCAGAAAAACATTCAGTACTTC. The full variable domain, its missing parts supplied by reference TRBV28 and TRBJ2-4, is DVKVTQSSRYLVKRTGEKVFLECVQDMDHENMFWYRQDPGLGLRLIYFSYDVKMKEKGDIPEGYSVSREKKERFSLILESASTNQTSMYLCASSFGGQKNIQYFGAGTRLSVL.

The chain has TRBV7-9 and TRBJ2-5; D perhaps matches TRBD2 (5 bases). Germline V gene lookup returns CDR1 SEHNR and CDR2 FQNEAQ (reference sequence). This CDR3 spans 15 amino acids. Trimming stripped 1 base from V and 4 bases from J, with 13 bases between. The CDR3, as DNA: TGTGCCAGCAGCTTAGATTCGTGGGCGGGAGAGACCCAGTACTTC. Translating gives CASSLDSWAGETQYF.

The chain is built from TRBV5-4 and TRBJ2-5; 8 bases map to TRBD1. Per the germline V gene, CDR1 is SGHNT and CDR2 is YYREEE (reference sequence). Unmatched junction bases numbered 6, after V lost 4 bases and J lost 1 base. The CDR3 is 15 amino acids. In DNA, the CDR3 is TGTGCCAGCAGCCCCGACAGGGGTGTCCAAGAGACCCAGTACTTC. Protein product: CASSPDRGVQETQYF.

This clonotype was found many times. The genes are TRBV7-9 and TRBJ2-2; D is uncertain. CDR3 length equals 22 residues. Trimming removed 1 base from V and 4 bases from J, with 31 bases in between. Germline CDR1 and CDR2: SEHNR and FQNEAQ (reference sequence). The CDR3 sequence: CASSLDPLGIGAQKRGTGELFF. Here the CDR3 DNA reads TGTGCCAGCAGCTTAGACCCCCTTGGGATAGGAGCCCAGAAAAGAGGCACCGGGGAGCTGTTTTTT.

The chain employs TRBV18 and TRBJ1-4; D gene uncertain. The V end lost 6 bases, the J end lost 4 bases, and 12 bases lay between the germline ends. CDR1 KGHSH and CDR2 LQKENI come from the germline V gene. The CDR3 loop spans 14 amino acids. The CDR3 is CASSPGVGNEKLFF. CDR3 DNA sequence: TGTGCCAGCTCCCCTGGGGTCGGTAATGAAAAACTGTTTTTT.

This rearrangement joins TRBV4-3 to TRBJ1-1, with D perhaps TRBD1 (5 bases). The germline CDR1 and CDR2 sequences are LGHNA and YSLEER. This CDR3 region has 14 residues. The V and J ends lost 0 bases and 4 bases respectively, with 9 bases between them. Here the CDR3 DNA reads TGCGCCAGCAGCCAAGAGGTGGGGCTCACTGAAGCTTTCTTT. This encodes CASSQEVGLTEAFF.

This clonotype has only a few counts. The genes are TRBV3-1 and TRBJ2-2; 12 bases match TRBD2. CDR1 is LGHDT and CDR2 is YNNKEL in the germline V gene (reference sequence). V gave up 0 bases and J gave up 0 bases; unmatched junction bases: 2. This CDR3 contains 18 residues. The CDR3 DNA is TGTGCCAGCAGCCAAGAGACTAGCGGGGGTCCGAACACCGGGGAGCTGTTTTTT. Protein sequence: CASSQETSGGPNTGELFF.

This clonotype was seen ten or more times. This sequence joins TRBV4-1 and TRBJ1-5, with D unclear. This CDR3 is built from 17 residues. Germline V CDR1 and CDR2: MGHRA, YSYEKL. The V end lost 1 base, the J end lost 1 base, and 14 bases lay between the germline ends. CDR3 nucleotides: TGCGCCAGCAGCCAAGGGGCAAACGGTCCCAGCAATCAGCCCCAGCATTTT. As protein: CASSQGANGPSNQPQHF.

This clonotype was detected a few times. V and J are TRBV7-2 and TRBJ2-1, with D uncertain. Trimming removed 5 bases at V and 9 bases at J, with 20 bases between. The CDR3 covers 15 residues. The germline CDR1 and CDR2 sequences are SGHTA and FQGNSA. CDR3 loop: CASSPRSAGSTEQFF. The CDR3 region has the DNA TGTGCCAGCAGCCCCCGCAGCGCCGGTTCTACTGAGCAGTTCTTC.